This TCR beta chain was identified during a study of shared clonotypes between healthy human individuals. Looked up from germline, CDR1 is LNHNV and CDR2 is YYDKDF (reference sequence). The CDR3 loop spans 19 amino acids. V lost 5 bases and J lost 2; bases outside the gene matches: 17. Method: immunoSEQ multiplex PCR; TCRdb's copy keeps in-frame clones and lacks some. This table holds around 1.5 million clones, approximately 98% found once. The sequence derives from a man aged 25-45 years in good health. The sample consisted of naive CD4+ T cells sorted from blood. Subset denoted: CD45RA+ positively selected. The J gene is TRBJ2-4, the V gene TRBV15; 8 bases align to TRBD2. The CDR3 region is CATSVREATLTGPKNIQYF. The CDR3 bases are TGTGCCACCAGCGTGCGGGAGGCCACCTTGACGGGGCCCAAAAACATTCAGTACTTC.